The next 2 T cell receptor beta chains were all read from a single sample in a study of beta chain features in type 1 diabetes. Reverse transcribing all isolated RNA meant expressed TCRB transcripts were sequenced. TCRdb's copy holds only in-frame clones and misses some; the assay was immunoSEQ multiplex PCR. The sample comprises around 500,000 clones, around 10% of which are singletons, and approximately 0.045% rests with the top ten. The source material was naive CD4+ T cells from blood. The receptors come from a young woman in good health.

CDR3 residues: CASSRASGSYEQYF. CDR3 DNA sequence: TGTGCCAGCAGCCGGGCTAGCGGCTCCTACGAGCAGTACTTC. The chain couples TRBV13 to TRBJ2-7; 7 positions agree with TRBD2. V was clipped by 5 bases and J by 0 bases; unmatched bases: 4. Germline CDR1 is PRHDT and CDR2 is FYEKMQ (reference sequence). This CDR3 comprises 14 residues.

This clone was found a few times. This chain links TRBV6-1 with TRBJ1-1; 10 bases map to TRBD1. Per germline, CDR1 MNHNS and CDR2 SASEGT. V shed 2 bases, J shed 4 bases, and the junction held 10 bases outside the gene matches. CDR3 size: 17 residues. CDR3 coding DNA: TGTGCCAGCAGTGAAAAGGTGGGACAGGGGAAGACCACTGAAGCTTTCTTT. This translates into CASSEKVGQGKTTEAFF.